This is a list of T cell receptor beta chains from one sample in a study of cytomegalovirus exposure and HLA in healthy donors. Using immunoSEQ multiplex PCR, the repertoire was profiled, and TCRdb retains in-frame clones only, with some absent. The sample is made up of 40,000 to 60,000 clones, and the top ten hold around 2.3% of it. Sequencing was done on a sample of PBMCs. These receptors were taken from a female donor in good health and CMV-seronegative. CDR3s include the opening cysteine and the closing phenylalanine or tryptophan. The D gene is left open where the match is weak.

>TRBJ1-6|.|TRBV30
TGTGCCTGGAGTCTGTCCCAGGGATCCTATAATTCACCCCTCCACTTT
CAWSLSQGSYNSPLHF
>TRBJ2-1|.|TRBV10-3
TGTGCCATCAGTGAGTCGGGGGCAAGGAGAAGTGATGAGCAGTTCTTC
CAISESGARRSDEQFF
>TRBJ2-2|TRBD2|TRBV19
TGTGCCAGTAAAACTAGCGTGGGACCCGGGGAGCTGTTTTTT
CASKTSVGPGELFF
>TRBJ2-1|TRBD2|TRBV29-1
TGCAGCGTCCTTGCGCACAGCGGGAGAACAGAGCAGTTCTTC
CSVLAHSGRTEQFF
>TRBJ1-4|TRBD1|TRBV6-1
TGTGCCAGCAGAGGACAGGGTAATGAAAAACTGTTTTTT
CASRGQGNEKLFF
>TRBJ1-5|.|TRBV19
TGTGCCAGTTTTGGCAGGGAATTGGGTCAGCCCCAGCATTTT
CASFGRELGQPQHF
>TRBJ1-2|.|TRBV29-1
TGCAGCGTTGCCCCTACGGTCTATGGCTACACCTTC
CSVAPTVYGYTF
>TRBJ1-2|.|TRBV7-9
TGTGCCAGCAGCTCTCGACAGAGACCTAACTATGGCTACACCTTC
CASSSRQRPNYGYTF
>TRBJ1-2|.|TRBV6-5
TGTGCCAGCAGCTTAGGGCGGGGGTTCGGCTACACCTTC
CASSLGRGFGYTF
>TRBJ1-3|.|TRBV4-3
TGCGCCAGCAGCCAGAATAGGGGTACTGGAAACACCATATATTTT
CASSQNRGTGNTIYF
>TRBJ1-1|TRBD1|TRBV2
TGTGCCAGCAACAGGGGTACTACTGAAGCTTTCTTT
CASNRGTTEAFF
>TRBJ2-1|TRBD2|TRBV11-2
TGTGCCAGCAGCTTATGGGCTAGCGGGTGGAATGAGCAGTTCTTC
CASSLWASGWNEQFF
>TRBJ2-3|TRBD2|TRBV15
TGTGCCACCAGCAGGGGGACTAGCTTATATACGCAGTATTTT
CATSRGTSLYTQYF
>TRBJ1-1|TRBD1|TRBV29-1
TGCAGCGTTCCGACAGGGGCTGAAGCTTTCTTT
CSVPTGAEAFF
>TRBJ2-5|TRBD1|TRBV7-9
TGTGCCAGCAGCTTCGGGACAGGGGGCATACAAGAGACCCAGTACTTC
CASSFGTGGIQETQYF
>TRBJ2-3|.|TRBV29-1
TGCAGCGTTGATGCGGGGTCCACAGATACGCAGTATTTT
CSVDAGSTDTQYF
>TRBJ1-1|.|TRBV5-1
TGCGCCAGCAGCTTCGGGGAGTACGACAAAGCTTTCTTT
CASSFGEYDKAFF
>TRBJ1-1|.|TRBV9
TGTGCCAGCAGCGAGGAACCCGACTTGCGTACTGAAGCTTTCTTT
CASSEEPDLRTEAFF
>TRBJ1-1|.|TRBV11-2
TGTGCCAGCAGCCTCGACAGCACTGAAGCTTTCTTT
CASSLDSTEAFF
>TRBJ2-3|TRBD2|TRBV5-1
TGCGCCAGCAGTTATAGCGGGGGGCCAAAGGTGAGCACAGATACGCAGTATTTT
CASSYSGGPKVSTDTQYF
>TRBJ1-1|.|TRBV30
TGTGCCTATGACAGACAGAACACTGAAGCTTTCTTT
CAYDRQNTEAFF
>TRBJ1-2|TRBD1|TRBV30
TGTGCCGGGGGACAGTCACTCTATGGCTACACCTTC
CAGGQSLYGYTF
>TRBJ2-7|TRBD2|TRBV11-3
TGTGCCAGCAGCTTACTTCTAGCGGGGGGGCTCAGTGGAGAGCAGTACTTC
CASSLLLAGGLSGEQYF